This TCR beta chain was documented in a study of blood T cell repertoires in COVID-19. About the research overall: Donors in the United States, Italy and Spain gave samples during acute or convalescent COVID-19. The analysed material was cDNA or gDNA that came from T cells, B-cell-depleted T cells, or PBMCs.

Source study methods: The assay estimated nucleated cells by amplifying reference gene primers. The protocol was immunoSEQ multiplex PCR, while the TCRdb copy is restricted to in-frame clones and leaves out a portion. V and J calls and clone size are those listed in that table; D and trimming were worked out from the DNA. The data contain around 56,000 clones, less than 85% of them singletons. Losses at the gene ends were 8 bases for V and 7 bases for J; bases not matched to a gene: 8. Looked up from germline, CDR1 is MNHEY and CDR2 is SVGAGI. This CDR3 spans 14 amino acids. The TCR sequence derives from a woman in her 70s with acute or convalescent COVID-19. The chain couples TRBV6-5 to TRBJ2-7; 13 bases align to TRBD2. Sequenced material: peripheral blood. CDR3 loop: CASRLAGGSREQYF. The DNA of the CDR3 is TGTGCCAGCCGACTAGCGGGGGGTTCTCGGGAGCAGTACTTC.